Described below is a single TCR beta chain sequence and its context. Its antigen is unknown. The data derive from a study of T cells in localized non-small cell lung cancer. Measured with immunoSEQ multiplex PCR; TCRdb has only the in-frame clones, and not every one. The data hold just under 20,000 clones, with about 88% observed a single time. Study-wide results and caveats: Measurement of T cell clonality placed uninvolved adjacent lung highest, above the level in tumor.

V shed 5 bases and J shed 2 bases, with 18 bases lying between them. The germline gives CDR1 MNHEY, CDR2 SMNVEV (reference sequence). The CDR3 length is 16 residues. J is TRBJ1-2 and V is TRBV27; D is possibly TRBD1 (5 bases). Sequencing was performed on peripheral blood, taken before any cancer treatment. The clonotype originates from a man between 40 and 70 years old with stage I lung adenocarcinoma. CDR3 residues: CASSPRSGPGNYGYTF. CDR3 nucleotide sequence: TGTGCCAGCAGTCCCCGGTCAGGGCCAGGGAACTATGGCTACACCTTC.